What follows are 30 T cell receptor beta chains derived from one specimen sequenced in a study of cytomegalovirus exposure and HLA in healthy donors (dated by TCRdb to the late 2010s). Libraries were made using the immunoSEQ multiplex PCR assay. TCRdb mirrors the immuneACCESS table, restricted to in-frame sequences. Some clones are absent from its copies; in checked studies, under half trace to an unresolved V gene, and the reason for the others is unknown. The sample has some 150,000 clones on record, approximately 89% of them singletons. The ten largest clones capture around 9% of the sample. Sample: PBMCs. The receptors stem from a woman under 30 in good health and CMV-seropositive.

The rearrangement joins TRBV10-3 to TRBJ2-7; the match to TRBD2 covers 10 bases. The CDR3 contains 15 residues. V trimming: 7 bases; J trimming: 3 bases; junction bases outside the gene matches: 9. From germline, CDR1 is ENHRY and CDR2 SYGVKD. CDR3 in DNA: TGTGCCATCATGTCAGCGGGGGGGTCCGGCTACGAGCAGTACTTC. Translated, it gives CAIMSAGGSGYEQYF.

This chain links TRBV6-6 with TRBJ2-7; 7 bases match TRBD2. V lost 2 bases to trimming and J lost 2 bases; unmatched junction nucleotides: 3. CDR3 length: 14 residues. Germline CDR1 is MNHNY and CDR2 is SVGAGI (reference sequence). CDR3 region: CASSYGAGAYEQYF. The DNA of the CDR3 is TGTGCCAGCAGTTACGGGGCGGGGGCCTACGAGCAGTACTTC.

V gene TRBV27 combines with J gene TRBJ1-1; D is perhaps TRBD1 (6 bases). The CDR3 sequence is 19 residues long. Trimming cost V 3 bases and J 0 bases, with 23 bases left between them. Germline CDR1 MNHEY, CDR2 SMNVEV (reference sequence). This CDR3 reads CASSFRGSGRPEVNTEAFF. CDR3 DNA sequence: TGTGCCAGCAGTTTTAGGGGGTCCGGGCGGCCGGAAGTGAACACTGAAGCTTTCTTT.

The chain couples TRBV5-1 to TRBJ2-2; 7 nucleotides match TRBD1. The V gene's germline CDR1 is SGHRS and CDR2 YFSETQ. With V trimmed by 4 bases and J by 2 bases, 8 bases remained unmatched. This CDR3 comprises 16 residues. CDR3 coding DNA: TGCGCCAGCAGCAACATTCAGGGGGTAAACACCGGGGAGCTGTTTTTT. Residues: CASSNIQGVNTGELFF.

The chain couples TRBV27 to TRBJ2-1; 11 bases fit TRBD2. In germline, CDR1 is MNHEY, CDR2 SMNVEV (reference sequence). The CDR3 is 15 amino acids. The V segment lost 2 bases and the J segment 6 bases; nucleotides outside the gene matches: 3. CDR3 DNA: TGTGCCAGCAGTTTAATTAGCGGGGGGGCCAATGAGCAGTTCTTC. Its protein product is CASSLISGGANEQFF.

The chain employs TRBV19 and TRBJ1-4; the D gene is possibly TRBD1 (5 bases). The germline gives CDR1 LNHDA, CDR2 SQIVND (reference sequence). V lost 6 bases and J 6 bases, leaving 17 bases between the germline ends. The CDR3 is 15 amino acids. The DNA of the CDR3 is TGTGCCAGTAGCGGGACCGGGACTCCGTATGAAAAACTGTTTTTT. The encoded protein is CASSGTGTPYEKLFF.

The CDR3 protein is CASSRTGGTETQYF. CDR3 DNA sequence: TGTGCCAGCTCGCGGACAGGGGGCACGGAGACCCAGTACTTC. The chain is built from TRBV18 and TRBJ2-5, with 11 bases aligning to TRBD1. The V and J ends lost 6 bases and 5 bases, in that order; junction bases with no gene match: 5. Germline CDR1 is KGHSH and CDR2 is LQKENI. The CDR3 runs to 14 residues.

The V call is TRBV6-5, the J call TRBJ1-3; D is unresolved. This CDR3 is 14 amino acids long. Germline CDR1 and CDR2: MNHEY and SVGAGI. Trimming cost V 4 bases and J 4 bases, with 11 bases left between them. The CDR3 DNA reads as TGTGCCAGCAGTTCGAGGGTATCCGGAAACACCATATATTTT. Translation gives CASSSRVSGNTIYF.

This clone is a singleton in its sample. The chain carries TRBV11-2 and TRBJ1-1; D is ambiguous. The germline V gene encodes CDR1 SGHAT and CDR2 FQNNGV. Trimming took off 0 bases at V and 1 base at J, with 6 bases between the two ends. This CDR3 contains 14 residues. The CDR3 sequence is CASSLERGNTEAFF. DNA for the CDR3: TGTGCCAGCAGCTTAGAACGGGGGAACACTGAAGCTTTCTTT.

CDR3 in amino acids: CSVRAANTEAFF. As DNA, the CDR3 is TGCAGCGTCAGGGCCGCGAACACTGAAGCTTTCTTT. V and J are TRBV29-1 and TRBJ1-1, with D possibly matching TRBD1 (5 bases). Trimming shortened V by 6 bases and J by 1 base, and 9 bases separated the two germline ends. Germline V CDR1 and CDR2: SQVTM, ANQGSEA. This CDR3 spans 12 amino acids.

The V call is TRBV5-6, the J call TRBJ1-1; D might be TRBD1 (5 bases). Germline-derived CDR1 and CDR2 are SGHDT and YYEEEE. This CDR3 is 14 amino acids long. Trimming left V 0 bases short and J 7 bases short, with 13 bases between. CDR3 sequence reads: CASSLDQGRYEAFF. CDR3 coding DNA: TGTGCCAGCAGCTTGGACCAGGGCAGATATGAAGCTTTCTTT.

The CDR3 nucleotides are TGTGCCAGCAGCTCTGAGGCGCGGACACCCCTCCACTTT. Translating gives CASSSEARTPLHF. The chain joins TRBV7-3 to TRBJ1-6; D remains unclear. CDR1 and CDR2 from the germline V gene are SGHTA and FQGTGA. With 4 bases removed from V and 11 bases from J, the gap between germline ends came to 12 bases. The CDR3 has 13 amino acids.

The table lists this clone with a count of one. This chain uses TRBV11-3 with TRBJ1-1; D is uncertain. CDR3 length: 15 amino acids. Germline V lookup: CDR1 SGHNT, CDR2 YENEEA. Trimming left V 0 bases short and J 3 bases short, with 11 bases between. This CDR3 is CASSLDGNEDTEAFF. DNA for the CDR3: TGTGCCAGCAGCTTAGATGGTAACGAGGACACTGAAGCTTTCTTT.

The rearrangement links TRBV7-9 to TRBJ2-2; D is unresolved. This CDR3 is built from 15 residues. CDR1 and CDR2 from the germline V gene are SEHNR and FQNEAQ (reference sequence). Trimming pared 1 base from V and 7 bases from J, leaving 13 bases between. CDR3 loop: CASSLGSDRYGELFF. The CDR3 bases are TGTGCCAGCAGCTTAGGGAGCGATCGGTACGGGGAGCTGTTTTTT.

V gene TRBV13 combines with J gene TRBJ1-1, with a possible D match to TRBD1 (5 bases). The CDR3 is made up of 16 amino acids. Trimming stripped 1 base from V and 2 bases from J, with 14 bases between. CDR1 and CDR2 from the germline V gene are PRHDT and FYEKMQ (reference sequence). CDR3 coding DNA: TGTGCCAGCAGCTTAGATGTGCCAGGGCCTAACACTGAAGCTTTCTTT. Translating it yields CASSLDVPGPNTEAFF.

The chain recombines TRBV2 with TRBJ1-1, with unresolved D. V was shortened by 7 bases and J by 0 bases, with 12 bases between the two germline ends. Germline V lookup: CDR1 SNHLY, CDR2 FYNNEI. The CDR3 spans 14 residues. The CDR3 sequence is CASTQRSVNTEAFF. In DNA, the CDR3 is TGTGCCAGCACGCAGCGATCGGTGAACACTGAAGCTTTCTTT.

This rearrangement joins TRBV7-9 to TRBJ2-7; possible D gene TRBD2, 5 bases. The CDR3 has 12 amino acids. Germline CDR1 reads SEHNR; CDR2 reads FQNEAQ (reference sequence). Trimming stripped 2 bases from V and 5 bases from J, with 7 bases between. The CDR3 is CASSLTGNEQYF. CDR3 DNA sequence: TGTGCCAGCAGCTTAACCGGGAACGAGCAGTACTTC.

V usage is TRBV19 and J usage is TRBJ1-1; unclear D gene. Trimming cost V 3 bases and J 3 bases, with 5 bases left between them. Germline-derived CDR1 and CDR2 are LNHDA and SQIVND (reference sequence). The CDR3 totals 12 residues. CDR3 coding DNA: TGTGCCAGTAGTATGAGGTACACTGAAGCTTTCTTT. Protein: CASSMRYTEAFF.

This chain uses TRBV7-2 with TRBJ2-2; 9 positions agree with TRBD2. After removal of 5 bases from V and 5 bases from J, the junction contained 9 bases not matched to a gene. The CDR3 is 16 residues long. Germline CDR1 is SGHTA and CDR2 is FQGNSA. The CDR3 DNA reads TGTGCCAGCAGCGCGAGCGGGGGGAGGAGGACCGGGGAGCTGTTTTTT. Translated, it gives CASSASGGRRTGELFF.

CDR3 amino acids: CASSYPAGGTGELFF. The DNA for the CDR3 is TGTGCCAGCAGTTATCCGGCGGGTGGCACCGGGGAGCTGTTTTTT. The chain employs TRBV6-5 and TRBJ2-2; D possibly corresponds to TRBD2 (5 bases). The length of the CDR3 is 15 residues. CDR1 and CDR2 (germline): MNHEY, SVGAGI. The V gene lost 3 bases and the J gene lost 4 bases, with 12 bases spanning the gap.

This chain joins TRBV27 and TRBJ1-2; a possible D gene is TRBD1 (5 bases). Germline V gene data show CDR1 as MNHEY and CDR2 as SMNVEV (reference sequence). This CDR3 has 14 amino acids. V lost 6 bases, J lost 8 bases, and 19 bases lay in between. CDR3 residues: CASRKEMWGDGYTF. Here the CDR3 DNA reads TGTGCCAGCAGGAAGGAGATGTGGGGGGACGGCTACACCTTC.

The rearrangement uses TRBV28 and TRBJ2-7, with TRBD1 matching over 9 bases. The V and J ends lost 4 bases and 2 bases, in that order; junction bases with no gene match: 6. Germline assignment: CDR1 MDHEN and CDR2 SYDVKM. This CDR3 has 15 residues. The CDR3 sequence: CASSSPRTGAYEQYF. The CDR3 DNA reads TGTGCCAGCAGTTCTCCCCGGACAGGGGCCTACGAGCAGTACTTC.

The chain combines TRBV11-2 with TRBJ2-7, with 11 bases aligning to TRBD1. The CDR3 covers 16 residues. Looked up from germline, CDR1 is SGHAT and CDR2 is FQNNGV. The V gene end was trimmed by 1 base and the J gene end by 4 bases; junction bases not matched to a gene: 6. The DNA for the CDR3 is TGTGCCAGCAGCTTAGGTGGACAGGGGGCAGGGTACGAGCAGTACTTC. It yields the protein CASSLGGQGAGYEQYF. Full variable domain (remainder filled in from reference TRBV11-2 and TRBJ2-7): EAGVAQSPRYKIIEKRQSVAFWCNPISGHATLYWYQQILGQGPKLLIQFQNNGVVDDSQLPKDRFSAERLKGVDSTLKIQPAKLEDSAVYLCASSLGGQGAGYEQYFGPGTRLTVT.

This chain joins TRBV15 and TRBJ1-4; 9 bases agree with TRBD1. Germline V gene data show CDR1 as LNHNV and CDR2 as YYDKDF (reference sequence). The CDR3 consists of 15 residues. Trimming at V came to 6 bases and at J to 7 bases, leaving 9 bases not matched to a gene. CDR3 region: CATRGPGTGREKLFF. CDR3 nucleotides: TGTGCCACCAGGGGGCCGGGGACAGGGCGTGAAAAACTGTTTTTT.

The V call is TRBV27, the J call TRBJ2-5; D not certain. Trimming took off 3 bases at V and 5 bases at J, with 7 bases between the two ends. From germline, CDR1 is MNHEY and CDR2 SMNVEV (reference sequence). This CDR3 region has 12 residues. CDR3 region: CASSFTGETQYF. CDR3 bases: TGTGCCAGCAGTTTCACCGGGGAGACCCAGTACTTC.

This chain links TRBV28 with TRBJ1-5; 7 bases fit TRBD1. This CDR3 has 16 residues. V lost 8 bases, J lost 3 bases, and 13 bases stayed unmatched. In germline, CDR1 is MDHEN, CDR2 SYDVKM. This chain's CDR3 is CASSSLGTATNQPQHF. The CDR3 DNA sequence: TGTGCCAGCTCTTCCCTCGGGACAGCTACCAATCAGCCCCAGCATTTT.

The chain links TRBV7-9 to TRBJ2-2, with 7 bases identical to TRBD2. Germline CDR1 SEHNR, CDR2 FQNEAQ (reference sequence). The V and J ends lost 1 base and 6 bases, in that order; junction bases with no gene match: 2. The length of the CDR3 is 14 residues. For the CDR3, the DNA is TGTGCCAGCAGCTTAGTTACTAGCGCCGGGGAGCTGTTTTTT. Protein: CASSLVTSAGELFF.

The chain uses TRBV5-6 and TRBJ2-2, with D maybe TRBD1 (6 bases). Germline values: CDR1 SGHDT, CDR2 YYEEEE. The length of the CDR3 is 16 residues. V was trimmed by 4 bases and J by 1 base, leaving 14 bases between them. CDR3 bases: TGTGCCAGCAGCCCGATTTGGACAGTGAACACCGGGGAGCTGTTTTTT. Translated, it gives CASSPIWTVNTGELFF. The full variable domain, in which reference TRBV5-6 and TRBJ2-2 provide the parts outside the CDR3, is DAGVTQSPTHLIKTRGQQVTLRCSPKSGHDTVSWYQQALGQGPQFIFQYYEEEERQRGNFPDRFSGHQFPNYSSELNVNALLLGDSALYLCASSPIWTVNTGELFFGEGSRLTVL.

V gene TRBV11-2 combines with J gene TRBJ1-4, with D maybe TRBD1 (6 bases). V lost 3 bases and J lost 2, with 19 bases in between. CDR1 and CDR2 from the germline V gene are SGHAT and FQNNGV. The CDR3 length is 18 residues. The CDR3 coding sequence is TGTGCCAGCAGCTTGGGGTGGGGCAAGCAGGGGACTAATGAAAAACTGTTTTTT. Translation gives CASSLGWGKQGTNEKLFF.

V usage is TRBV10-3 and J usage is TRBJ2-3; D may be TRBD1 (5 bases). CDR3 length: 15 amino acids. Germline lookup yields CDR1 ENHRY and CDR2 SYGVKD. V lost 3 bases and J 0 bases, leaving 10 bases between the germline ends. CDR3 protein: CAISEGDASTDTQYF. CDR3 DNA: TGTGCCATCAGTGAAGGGGATGCCAGCACAGATACGCAGTATTTT.